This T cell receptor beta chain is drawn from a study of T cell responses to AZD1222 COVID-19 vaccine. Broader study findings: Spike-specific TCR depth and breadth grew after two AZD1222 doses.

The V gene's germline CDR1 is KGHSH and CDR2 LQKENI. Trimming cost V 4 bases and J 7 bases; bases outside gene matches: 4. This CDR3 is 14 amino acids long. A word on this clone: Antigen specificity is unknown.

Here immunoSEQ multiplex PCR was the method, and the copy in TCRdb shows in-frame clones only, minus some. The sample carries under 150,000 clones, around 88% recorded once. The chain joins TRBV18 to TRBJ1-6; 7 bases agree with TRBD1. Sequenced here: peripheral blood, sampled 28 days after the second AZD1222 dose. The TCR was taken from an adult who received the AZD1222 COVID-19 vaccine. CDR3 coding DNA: TGTGCCAGCTCACTCGGACAGGAAAATTCACCCCTCCACTTT. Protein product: CASSLGQENSPLHF.